The clone carrying this TCR beta chain occurred once. What it binds is unknown. The data were obtained in a study of cytomegalovirus exposure and HLA in healthy donors. The PCR employed 60 Vbeta primers together with 13 Jbeta primers. Methods used by the authors: Later, an analysis found about 80 million unique TCR beta chains, and 8.5 million to 12 million of these were shared. This table comes from immunoSEQ multiplex PCR, and its TCRdb copy is limited to in-frame clones, with some not included. That table gives V, J and clone size, and the DNA gave D and trimming. The sample lists 55,000 to 80,000 clones, about 75% occurring once. Whole-study results and caveats: The investigators catalogued 150 or so TCR beta chains as cytomegalovirus-associated. Across donors, presence/absence analyses took sequencing depth to be roughly uniform.

When sampled, the donors appeared nominally healthy, though they likely had unrecorded immune exposures. The sequence was obtained from a woman in her twenties or thirties in good health and CMV-seropositive. The sequencing sample was made of PBMCs.

Here the CDR3 DNA reads TGTGCCAGCACTTCGAGCCCCCCAGATACGCAGTATTTT. Its translation is CASTSSPPDTQYF. The chain joins TRBV27 to TRBJ2-3, with unresolved D. V was shortened by 7 bases and J by 4 bases, with 12 bases between the two germline ends. Looked up from germline, CDR1 is MNHEY and CDR2 is SMNVEV (reference sequence). The length of the CDR3 is 13 residues.